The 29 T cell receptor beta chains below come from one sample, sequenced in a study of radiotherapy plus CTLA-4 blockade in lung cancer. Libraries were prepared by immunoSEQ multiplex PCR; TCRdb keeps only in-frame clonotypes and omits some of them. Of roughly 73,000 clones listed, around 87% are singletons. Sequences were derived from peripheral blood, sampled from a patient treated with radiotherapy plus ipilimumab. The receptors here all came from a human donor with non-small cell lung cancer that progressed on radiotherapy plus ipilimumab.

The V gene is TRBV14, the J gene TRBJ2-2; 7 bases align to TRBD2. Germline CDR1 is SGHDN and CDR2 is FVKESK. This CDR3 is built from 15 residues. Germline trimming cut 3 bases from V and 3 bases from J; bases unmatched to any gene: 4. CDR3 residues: CASSQEREDTGELFF. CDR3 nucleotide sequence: TGTGCCAGCAGCCAGGAGCGGGAAGACACCGGGGAGCTGTTTTTT.

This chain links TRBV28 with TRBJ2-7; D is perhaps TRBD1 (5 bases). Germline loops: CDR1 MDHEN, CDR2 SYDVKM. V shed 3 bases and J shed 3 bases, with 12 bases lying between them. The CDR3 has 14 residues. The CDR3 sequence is CASSFVGTGYEQYF. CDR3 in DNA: TGTGCCAGCAGTTTCGTGGGAACAGGCTACGAGCAGTACTTC.

CDR3 residues: CASSLSWSGANGELFF. CDR3 bases: TGTGCCAGCAGCCTATCATGGAGCGGGGCTAATGGGGAGCTGTTTTTT. The chain carries TRBV5-4 and TRBJ2-2; TRBD2 matches at 7 bases. The junction had 14 bases not matched to a gene; V was cut back by 4 bases and J by 8 bases. The CDR3 runs to 16 residues. Germline V gene sequence: CDR1 SGHNT, CDR2 YYREEE (reference sequence).

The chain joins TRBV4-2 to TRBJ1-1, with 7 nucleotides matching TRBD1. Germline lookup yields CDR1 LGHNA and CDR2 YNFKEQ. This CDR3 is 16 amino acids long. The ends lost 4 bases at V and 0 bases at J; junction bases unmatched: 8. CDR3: CASSPRPGQMNTEAFF. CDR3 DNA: TGTGCCAGCAGCCCCCGACCGGGACAGATGAACACTGAAGCTTTCTTT.

The CDR3 DNA reads TGTGCCAGCATTCTCCGGGGGACCGGGGAGCTGTTTTTT. Protein: CASILRGTGELFF. The chain joins TRBV7-9 to TRBJ2-2, with a weak D call TRBD2 (6 bases). CDR3 length equals 13 residues. Germline CDR1 reads SEHNR; CDR2 reads FQNEAQ (reference sequence). V was clipped by 7 bases and J by 5 bases, with 11 bases between them. The full variable domain, in which reference TRBV7-9 and TRBJ2-2 provide the parts outside the CDR3, is DTGVSQNPRHKITKRGQNVTFRCDPISEHNRLYWYRQTLGQGPEFLTYFQNEAQLEKSRLLSDRFSAERPKGSFSTLEIQRTEQGDSAMYLCASILRGTGELFFGEGSRLTVL.

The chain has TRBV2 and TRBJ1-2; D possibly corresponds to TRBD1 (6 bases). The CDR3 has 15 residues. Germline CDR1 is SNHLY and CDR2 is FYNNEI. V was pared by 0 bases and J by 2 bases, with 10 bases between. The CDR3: CASSEAGQGNYGYTF. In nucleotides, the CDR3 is TGTGCCAGCAGTGAAGCCGGGCAGGGGAACTATGGCTACACCTTC.

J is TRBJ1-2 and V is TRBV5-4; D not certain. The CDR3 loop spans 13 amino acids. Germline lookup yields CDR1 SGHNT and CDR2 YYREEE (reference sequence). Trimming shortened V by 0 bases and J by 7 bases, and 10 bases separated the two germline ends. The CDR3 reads CASSLVGSRGYTF. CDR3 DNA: TGTGCCAGCAGCTTGGTCGGGAGTCGTGGCTACACCTTC.

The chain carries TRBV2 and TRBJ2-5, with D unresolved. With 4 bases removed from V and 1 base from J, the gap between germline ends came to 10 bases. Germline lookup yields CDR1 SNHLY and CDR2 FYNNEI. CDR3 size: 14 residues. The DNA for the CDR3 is TGTGCCAGCAGTGTTCATGGCTTCCAAGAGACCCAGTACTTC. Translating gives CASSVHGFQETQYF. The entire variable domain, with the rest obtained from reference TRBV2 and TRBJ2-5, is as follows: EPEVTQTPSHQVTQMGQEVILRCVPISNHLYFYWYRQILGQKVEFLVSFYNNEISEKSEIFDDQFSVERPDGSNFTLKIRSTKLEDSAMYFCASSVHGFQETQYFGPGTRLLVL.

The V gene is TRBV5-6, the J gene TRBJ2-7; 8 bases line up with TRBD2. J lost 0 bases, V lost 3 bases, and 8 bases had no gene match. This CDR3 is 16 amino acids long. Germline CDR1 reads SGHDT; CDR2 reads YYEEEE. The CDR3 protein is CASSWTSRYGSYEQYF. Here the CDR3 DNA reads TGTGCCAGCAGCTGGACTAGCCGTTACGGCTCCTACGAGCAGTACTTC.

CDR3 coding DNA: TGTGCCTGGAGCGCGGGAGATGGAGGGGGTAACAATCAGCCCCAGCATTTT. Translation: CAWSAGDGGGNNQPQHF. The chain recombines TRBV30 with TRBJ1-5; a possible D gene is TRBD1 (6 bases). CDR1 is GTSNPN, CDR2 SVGIG, per germline (reference sequence). The CDR3 has 17 amino acids. The V end lost 3 bases, the J end lost 3 bases, and 21 bases lay between the germline ends.

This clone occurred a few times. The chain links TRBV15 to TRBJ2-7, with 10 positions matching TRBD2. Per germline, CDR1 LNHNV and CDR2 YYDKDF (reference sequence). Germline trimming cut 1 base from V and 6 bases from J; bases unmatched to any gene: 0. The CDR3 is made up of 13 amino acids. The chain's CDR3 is CATSRGLAGEQYF. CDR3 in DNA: TGTGCCACCAGCAGAGGACTAGCGGGCGAGCAGTACTTC.

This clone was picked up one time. CDR3 amino acids: CASSVGDSRDEKLFF. CDR3 nucleotide sequence: TGTGCCAGCAGCGTAGGGGACTCGCGGGATGAAAAACTGTTTTTT. The chain links TRBV9 to TRBJ1-4; D possibly corresponds to TRBD1 (5 bases). The CDR3 runs to 15 residues. Per the germline V gene, CDR1 is SGDLS and CDR2 is YYNGEE. Trimming removed 0 bases from V and 6 bases from J, with 12 bases in between.

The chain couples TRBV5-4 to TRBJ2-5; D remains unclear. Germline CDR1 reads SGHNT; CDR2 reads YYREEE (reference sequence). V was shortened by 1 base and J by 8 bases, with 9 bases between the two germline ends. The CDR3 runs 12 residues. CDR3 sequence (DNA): TGTGCCAGCAGCTTGAATGGGGATACCCAGTACTTC. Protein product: CASSLNGDTQYF.

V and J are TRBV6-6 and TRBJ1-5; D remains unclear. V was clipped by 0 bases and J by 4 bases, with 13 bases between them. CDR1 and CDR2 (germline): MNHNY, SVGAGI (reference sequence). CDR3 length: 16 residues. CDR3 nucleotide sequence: TGTGCCAGCAGTTACTCGGGCGGAGATTGGAATCAGCCCCAGCATTTT. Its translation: CASSYSGGDWNQPQHF.

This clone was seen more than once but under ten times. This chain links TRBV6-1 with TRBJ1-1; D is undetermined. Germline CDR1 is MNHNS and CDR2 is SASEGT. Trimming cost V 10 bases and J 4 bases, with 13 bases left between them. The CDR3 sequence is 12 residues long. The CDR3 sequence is CATSGTGTEAFF. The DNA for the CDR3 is TGTGCCACCAGCGGCACGGGCACTGAAGCTTTCTTT.

The chain's CDR3 is CASSIGGGQGASQPQHF. The CDR3 coding sequence is TGTGCCAGTAGTATCGGGGGAGGACAGGGGGCGAGTCAGCCCCAGCATTTT. This rearrangement joins TRBV19 to TRBJ1-5; 11 bases align to TRBD1. Germline V gives CDR1 LNHDA, CDR2 SQIVND (reference sequence). The CDR3 is 17 residues long. V shed 3 bases, J shed 6 bases, and the junction held 10 bases outside the gene matches.

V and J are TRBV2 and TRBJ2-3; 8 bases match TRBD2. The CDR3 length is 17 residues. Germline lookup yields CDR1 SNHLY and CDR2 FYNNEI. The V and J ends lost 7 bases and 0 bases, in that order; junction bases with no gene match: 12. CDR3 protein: CASTDPGGPLSTDTQYF. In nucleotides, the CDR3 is TGTGCCAGCACTGACCCGGGAGGGCCCCTAAGCACAGATACGCAGTATTTT.

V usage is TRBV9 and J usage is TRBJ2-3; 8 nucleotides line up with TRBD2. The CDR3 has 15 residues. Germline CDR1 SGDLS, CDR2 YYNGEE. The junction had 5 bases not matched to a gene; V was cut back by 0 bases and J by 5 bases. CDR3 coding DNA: TGTGCCAGCAGCGTAGCTTGGCTAGCGGGAGATACGCAGTATTTT. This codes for CASSVAWLAGDTQYF.

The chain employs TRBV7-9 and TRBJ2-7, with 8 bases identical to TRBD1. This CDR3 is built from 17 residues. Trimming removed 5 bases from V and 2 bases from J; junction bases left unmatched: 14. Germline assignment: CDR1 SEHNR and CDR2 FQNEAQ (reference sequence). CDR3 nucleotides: TGTGCCAGCAGCCAACGGACGGACAGGGTGGACACCTACGAGCAGTACTTC. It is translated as CASSQRTDRVDTYEQYF.

For the CDR3, the DNA is TGTGCCAGCAGCTTAGGTCGGGCGGGAGGGTACCAAGAGACCCAGTACTTC. It is translated as CASSLGRAGGYQETQYF. The chain couples TRBV11-2 to TRBJ2-5; 9 bases match TRBD2. The CDR3 totals 17 residues. V trimming: 1 base; J trimming: 0 bases; junction bases outside the gene matches: 6. Germline values: CDR1 SGHAT, CDR2 FQNNGV.

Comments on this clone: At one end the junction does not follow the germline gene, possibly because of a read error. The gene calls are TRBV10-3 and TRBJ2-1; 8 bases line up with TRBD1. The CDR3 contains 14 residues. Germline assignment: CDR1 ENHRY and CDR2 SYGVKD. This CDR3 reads CANSFDGQGNEQFF. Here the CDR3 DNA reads TGTGCCAACAGTTTTGATGGACAGGGCAATGAGCAGTTCTTC.

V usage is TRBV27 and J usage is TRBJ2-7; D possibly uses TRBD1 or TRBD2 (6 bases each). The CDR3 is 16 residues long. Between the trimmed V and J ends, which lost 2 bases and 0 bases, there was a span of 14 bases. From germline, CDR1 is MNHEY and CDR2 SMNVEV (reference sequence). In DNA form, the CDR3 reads TGTGCCAGCAGTTTAGCTGGGGGGCTGCCCTCCTACGAGCAGTACTTC. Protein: CASSLAGGLPSYEQYF.

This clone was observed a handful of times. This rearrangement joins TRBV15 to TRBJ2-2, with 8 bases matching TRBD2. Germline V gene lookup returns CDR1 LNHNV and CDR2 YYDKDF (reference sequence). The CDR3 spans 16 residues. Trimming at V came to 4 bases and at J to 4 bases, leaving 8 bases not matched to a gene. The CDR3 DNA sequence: TGTGCCACCAGCAATGGAGCGGGAGTGGGCACCGGGGAGCTGTTTTTT. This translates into CATSNGAGVGTGELFF.

The CDR3 DNA reads TGCAGCGTTGTGGGCGGAGAGCAGTTCTTC. Residues: CSVVGGEQFF. This rearrangement joins TRBV29-1 to TRBJ2-1, with D unclear. This CDR3 spans 10 amino acids. V was clipped by 4 bases and J by 10 bases, with 8 bases between them. Germline CDR1 is SQVTM and CDR2 is ANQGSEA.

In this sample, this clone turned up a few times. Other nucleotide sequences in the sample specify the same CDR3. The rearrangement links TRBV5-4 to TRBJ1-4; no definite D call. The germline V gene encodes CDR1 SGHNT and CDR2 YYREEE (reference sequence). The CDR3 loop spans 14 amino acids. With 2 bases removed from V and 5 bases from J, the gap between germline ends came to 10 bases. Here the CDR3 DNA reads TGTGCCAGCAGCTTAGGAGAAGCGAATGAAAAACTGTTTTTT. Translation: CASSLGEANEKLFF.

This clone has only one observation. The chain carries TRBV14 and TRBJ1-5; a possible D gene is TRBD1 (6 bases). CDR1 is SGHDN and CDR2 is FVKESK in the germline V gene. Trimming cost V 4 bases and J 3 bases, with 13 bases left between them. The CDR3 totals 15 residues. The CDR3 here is CASSPSGAHNQPQHF. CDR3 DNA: TGTGCCAGCAGCCCGTCGGGGGCGCACAATCAGCCCCAGCATTTT.

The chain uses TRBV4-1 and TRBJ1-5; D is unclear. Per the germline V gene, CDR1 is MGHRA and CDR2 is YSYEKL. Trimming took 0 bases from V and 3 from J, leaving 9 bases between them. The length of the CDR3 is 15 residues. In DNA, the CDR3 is TGCGCCAGCAGCCAAGAGATACCGATCAATCAGCCCCAGCATTTT. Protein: CASSQEIPINQPQHF.

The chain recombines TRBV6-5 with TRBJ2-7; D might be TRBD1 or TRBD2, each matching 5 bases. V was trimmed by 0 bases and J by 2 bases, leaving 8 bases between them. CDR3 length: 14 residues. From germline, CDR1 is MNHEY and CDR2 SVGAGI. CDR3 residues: CASSYSGRTYEQYF. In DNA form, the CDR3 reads TGTGCCAGCAGTTACTCGGGACGGACCTACGAGCAGTACTTC.

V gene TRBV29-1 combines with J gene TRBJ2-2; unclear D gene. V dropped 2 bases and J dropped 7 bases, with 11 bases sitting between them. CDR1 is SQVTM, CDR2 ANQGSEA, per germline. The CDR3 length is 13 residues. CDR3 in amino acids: CSVEFISGGELFF. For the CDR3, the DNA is TGCAGCGTTGAATTCATTTCTGGCGGGGAGCTGTTTTTT.